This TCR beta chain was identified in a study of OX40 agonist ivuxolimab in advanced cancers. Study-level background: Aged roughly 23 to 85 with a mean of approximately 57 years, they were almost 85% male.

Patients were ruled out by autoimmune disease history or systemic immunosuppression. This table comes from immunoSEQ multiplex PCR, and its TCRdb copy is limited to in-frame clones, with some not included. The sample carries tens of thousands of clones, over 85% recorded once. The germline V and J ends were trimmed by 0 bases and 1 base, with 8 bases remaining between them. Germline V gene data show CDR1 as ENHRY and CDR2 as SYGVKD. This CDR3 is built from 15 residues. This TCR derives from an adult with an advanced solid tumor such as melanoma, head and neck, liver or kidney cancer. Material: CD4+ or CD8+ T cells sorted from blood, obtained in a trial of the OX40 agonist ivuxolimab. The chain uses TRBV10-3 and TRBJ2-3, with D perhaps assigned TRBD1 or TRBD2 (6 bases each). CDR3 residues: CAISESRGGTDTQYF. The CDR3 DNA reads TGTGCCATCAGTGAGTCGAGGGGGGGCACAGATACGCAGTATTTT.